This record covers a single TCR beta chain. This sample is part of a study of blood T cell repertoires in COVID-19. The protocol was immunoSEQ multiplex PCR, while the TCRdb copy is restricted to in-frame clones and leaves out a portion. The data show 150,000 to 200,000 clones, with about 84% seen just once and roughly 5% held by the top ten. In germline, CDR1 is MDHEN, CDR2 SYDVKM. V lost 8 bases and J lost 3; bases outside the gene matches: 13. The CDR3 is 17 amino acids. The sample consisted of peripheral blood. This receptor was taken from a woman in her twenties or thirties with acute or convalescent COVID-19. V is TRBV28 and J is TRBJ1-5; TRBD1 agrees at 10 bases. The CDR3 DNA is TGTGCCAGCCTGACAGGGGGCGCAGAGGGGATCAATCAGCCCCAGCATTTT. It translates to CASLTGGAEGINQPQHF.